Following are 27 T cell receptor beta chains from one sample sequenced in a study of cytomegalovirus exposure and HLA in healthy donors. Some clones are missing from TCRdb's copy, which holds only in-frame ones; the method was immunoSEQ multiplex PCR. The data show some 150,000 clones, approximately 87% seen once. The sample comprised PBMCs. The receptor set was obtained from a woman in her 30s in good health and CMV-seronegative.

The table lists this clone with a few counts. The rearrangement links TRBV4-1 to TRBJ2-7, with 10 bases that match TRBD1. Germline CDR1 is MGHRA and CDR2 is YSYEKL. The CDR3 totals 13 residues. J was trimmed by 2 bases and V by 6 bases; bases with no gene match: 1. CDR3 coding DNA: TGCGCCAGCAGGGGGACAGGGGCCTACGAGCAGTACTTC. Protein sequence: CASRGTGAYEQYF.

This chain joins TRBV4-1 and TRBJ2-2; tentative D call: TRBD1 (5 bases). Germline lookup yields CDR1 MGHRA and CDR2 YSYEKL. Trimming removed 2 bases at V and 7 bases at J, with 8 bases between. The CDR3 is 13 residues long. Here the CDR3 DNA reads TGCGCCAGCAGCCAACAAAGGGGCGGGGAGCTGTTTTTT. Translated: CASSQQRGGELFF.

This clone was counted at least ten times. The chain uses TRBV6-5 and TRBJ2-7, with TRBD1 matching over 12 bases. V trimming: 8 bases; J trimming: 4 bases; junction bases outside the gene matches: 3. The germline V gene encodes CDR1 MNHEY and CDR2 SVGAGI. The CDR3 length is 13 residues. The CDR3 loop is CASGDRGQYEQYF. DNA of the CDR3: TGTGCCAGCGGGGACAGGGGGCAATACGAGCAGTACTTC.

J is TRBJ2-1 and V is TRBV4-1; the match to TRBD2 covers 10 bases. Germline V lookup: CDR1 MGHRA, CDR2 YSYEKL. Trimming cost V 1 base and J 2 bases; bases outside gene matches: 11. The CDR3 spans 19 residues. The DNA for the CDR3 is TGCGCCAGCAGCCAAGGTGGACTGCTAGCGGGGGACGCCTACAATGAGCAGTTCTTC. Its protein is CASSQGGLLAGDAYNEQFF.

The V gene is TRBV2, the J gene TRBJ2-5; TRBD1 matches 11 bases. V was pared by 4 bases and J by 4 bases, with 14 bases of the junction left unmatched. There are 18 residues in the CDR3. Germline V lookup: CDR1 SNHLY, CDR2 FYNNEI. This CDR3 reads CASSVPTPGQGDRETQYF. The CDR3 DNA follows: TGTGCCAGCAGTGTCCCAACTCCGGGACAGGGGGATAGAGAGACCCAGTACTTC.

The chain links TRBV4-1 to TRBJ2-5; 9 bases agree with TRBD2. Germline assignment: CDR1 MGHRA and CDR2 YSYEKL. Trimming at V came to 1 base and at J to 5 bases, leaving 5 bases not matched to a gene. The CDR3 loop spans 15 amino acids. In DNA, the CDR3 is TGCGCCAGCAGCCAAGTCCCTAGCGGGGTTGAGACCCAGTACTTC. It encodes CASSQVPSGVETQYF.

This clone was recorded only once. The genes are TRBV27 and TRBJ1-1; no reliable D call. The germline V gene encodes CDR1 MNHEY and CDR2 SMNVEV (reference sequence). This CDR3 is built from 15 residues. The V end lost 6 bases, the J end lost 0 bases, and 14 bases lay between the germline ends. The CDR3: CASRPSLALNTEAFF. Written as DNA, the CDR3 is TGTGCCAGCAGACCCTCGCTAGCGTTGAACACTGAAGCTTTCTTT.

The chain employs TRBV5-4 and TRBJ2-5, with TRBD2 as a possible D gene (5 bases). The length of the CDR3 is 12 residues. V lost 4 bases to trimming and J lost 4 bases, with 8 bases between them. The germline gives CDR1 SGHNT, CDR2 YYREEE (reference sequence). The CDR3 DNA follows: TGTGCCAGCAGCGCTAGCTCAGAGACCCAGTACTTC. Its translation: CASSASSETQYF. The full variable domain, in which reference TRBV5-4 and TRBJ2-5 provide the parts outside the CDR3, is ETGVTQSPTHLIKTRGQQVTLRCSSQSGHNTVSWYQQALGQGPQFIFQYYREEENGRGNFPPRFSGLQFPNYSSELNVNALELDDSALYLCASSASSETQYFGPGTRLLVL.

This sequence joins TRBV5-1 and TRBJ2-3; D is perhaps TRBD1 (6 bases). The CDR3 has 15 residues. CDR1 SGHRS and CDR2 YFSETQ come from the germline V gene. V gave up 5 bases and J gave up 3 bases, with 16 bases separating them. CDR3 coding DNA: TGCGCCAGCAGTTTACAGGGAGATATAACAGATACGCAGTATTTT. Its protein is CASSLQGDITDTQYF.

This clone has only a few counts. V gene TRBV6-1 combines with J gene TRBJ2-3; D is perhaps TRBD1 (5 bases). Trimming took 2 bases from V and 9 from J, leaving 15 bases between them. This CDR3 is built from 14 residues. Germline-derived CDR1 and CDR2 are MNHNS and SASEGT. The CDR3 coding sequence is TGTGCCAGCAGTGAACTGGACCCATGGGGCACGCAGTATTTT. It translates to CASSELDPWGTQYF.

This clone appeared a few times. The junction and the germline gene differ at one end; a read error may be behind it. The chain links TRBV15 to TRBJ2-3; 8 bases line up with TRBD2. Germline loops: CDR1 LNHNV, CDR2 YYDKDF (reference sequence). The CDR3 extends over 15 amino acids. CDR3 in amino acids: CATSGERGSTDTQYF. As DNA, the CDR3 is TGTGCCACCAGCGGAGAGCGGGGGAGTACAGATACGCAGTATTTT.

This chain links TRBV28 with TRBJ2-7, with 9 bases lining up with TRBD2. V lost 6 bases to trimming and J lost 6 bases; unmatched junction nucleotides: 18. This CDR3 contains 17 residues. The germline gives CDR1 MDHEN, CDR2 SYDVKM. Written as DNA, the CDR3 is TGTGCCAGCAGCCAACCTACTTCAGTAGCGGGGGTCGGCGAGCAGTACTTC. Translating it yields CASSQPTSVAGVGEQYF. The entire variable domain, with the rest obtained from reference TRBV28 and TRBJ2-7, is as follows: DVKVTQSSRYLVKRTGEKVFLECVQDMDHENMFWYRQDPGLGLRLIYFSYDVKMKEKGDIPEGYSVSREKKERFSLILESASTNQTSMYLCASSQPTSVAGVGEQYFGPGTRLTVT.

V gene TRBV4-2 combines with J gene TRBJ2-6; TRBD1 agrees at 8 bases. This CDR3 region has 17 residues. V shed 4 bases and J 0 bases; nucleotides not matched to a gene: 5. CDR1 and CDR2 (germline): LGHNA, YNFKEQ. The CDR3 loop reads CASSLTGVNSGANVLTF. The CDR3 region has the DNA TGTGCCAGCAGCCTGACAGGGGTTAACTCTGGGGCCAACGTCCTGACTTTC.

This chain links TRBV23-1 with TRBJ1-5; no reliable D call. TRBV23-1 is filed as an ORF, its function uncertain. CDR3 size: 15 residues. V was trimmed by 4 bases and J by 1 base, leaving 11 bases between them. This CDR3 reads CASSLRERSNQPQHF. CDR3 nucleotide sequence: TGCGCCAGCAGTCTCCGAGAGAGGAGCAATCAGCCCCAGCATTTT.

The chain has TRBV7-9 and TRBJ2-5, with 9 bases aligning to TRBD1. There are 16 residues in the CDR3. Germline CDR1 SEHNR, CDR2 FQNEAQ (reference sequence). Unmatched junction bases numbered 7, after V lost 1 base and J lost 4 bases. CDR3 in amino acids: CASSLGQGGRRETQYF. Here the CDR3 DNA reads TGTGCCAGCAGCTTAGGACAGGGGGGCCGTCGAGAGACCCAGTACTTC.

V is TRBV6-1 and J is TRBJ1-2; D gene unclear. Germline-derived CDR1 and CDR2 are MNHNS and SASEGT. The CDR3 runs 15 residues. V shed 0 bases and J shed 2 bases, with 10 bases lying between them. The CDR3 DNA is TGTGCCAGCAGTGAAGCGCCTCGGGTAAACTATGGCTACACCTTC. Protein product: CASSEAPRVNYGYTF.

The V gene is TRBV29-1, the J gene TRBJ2-5; 7 nucleotides line up with TRBD1. CDR1 and CDR2 (germline): SQVTM, ANQGSEA. This CDR3 spans 14 amino acids. J was trimmed by 1 base and V by 7 bases; bases with no gene match: 9. The CDR3 spells CSALPGQLQETQYF. The CDR3 DNA is TGCAGCGCCCTACCGGGACAGCTCCAAGAGACCCAGTACTTC.

V gene TRBV10-3 combines with J gene TRBJ1-3; D gene uncertain. The CDR3 has 15 amino acids. V lost 4 bases, J lost 0 bases, and 10 bases lay in between. The V gene's germline CDR1 is ENHRY and CDR2 SYGVKD. The CDR3 DNA sequence: TGTGCCATCAGTGGAGGCGGCACCTCTGGAAACACCATATATTTT. It encodes CAISGGGTSGNTIYF.

The rearrangement joins TRBV30 to TRBJ1-3; 7 nucleotides align to TRBD1. Trimming removed 4 bases from V and 4 bases from J; junction bases left unmatched: 19. The germline V gene has CDR1 GTSNPN and CDR2 SVGIG (reference sequence). The CDR3 spans 18 residues. The CDR3 loop is CAWTSPRTGSLQGNTIYF. CDR3 nucleotide sequence: TGTGCCTGGACTTCACCCCGGACAGGATCTTTGCAGGGAAACACCATATATTTT.

The sample holds a few counts of this clone. The chain is built from TRBV4-1 and TRBJ1-5; 7 bases agree with TRBD1. Trimming cost V 8 bases and J 6 bases; bases outside gene matches: 7. Germline lookup yields CDR1 MGHRA and CDR2 YSYEKL. This CDR3 contains 13 residues. The CDR3 loop reads CASGTGVVQPQHF. CDR3 DNA sequence: TGCGCCAGCGGTACAGGGGTGGTTCAGCCCCAGCATTTT.

This clone was recorded a few times. This chain connects TRBV6-5 to TRBJ1-5; 7 bases agree with TRBD1. This CDR3 has 13 residues. Germline V gene lookup returns CDR1 MNHEY and CDR2 SVGAGI. V was clipped by 8 bases and J by 1 base; unmatched bases: 2. CDR3 DNA: TGTGCCAGCTCACAGGGGAGCAATCAGCCCCAGCATTTT. Encoded protein: CASSQGSNQPQHF.

This sequence joins TRBV10-3 and TRBJ2-5, with 8 bases identical to TRBD1. Germline trimming cut 3 bases from V and 5 bases from J; bases unmatched to any gene: 8. The CDR3 loop spans 15 amino acids. Germline CDR1 reads ENHRY; CDR2 reads SYGVKD. The CDR3 here is CAISDTRTGSETQYF. CDR3 sequence (DNA): TGTGCCATCAGTGACACGAGGACAGGGTCGGAGACCCAGTACTTC.

The chain joins TRBV5-4 to TRBJ2-7; 7 nucleotides match TRBD2. From germline, CDR1 is SGHNT and CDR2 YYREEE (reference sequence). The ends lost 1 base at V and 5 bases at J; junction bases unmatched: 6. CDR3 size: 14 residues. This chain's CDR3 is CASSLWEGNNEQYF. As DNA, the CDR3 is TGTGCCAGCAGCTTGTGGGAGGGGAATAACGAGCAGTACTTC.

The V call is TRBV5-1, the J call TRBJ2-2; D might be TRBD1 (5 bases). With 0 bases removed from V and 8 bases from J, the gap between germline ends came to 11 bases. The CDR3 is 14 amino acids. The germline gives CDR1 SGHRS, CDR2 YFSETQ. CDR3 bases: TGCGCCAGCAGCTTGGGGCAGGGCACTGGGGAGCTGTTTTTT. It encodes CASSLGQGTGELFF.

The V gene is TRBV19, the J gene TRBJ2-5; 9 bases are shared with TRBD2. The CDR3 extends over 15 amino acids. From germline, CDR1 is LNHDA and CDR2 SQIVND (reference sequence). V trimming: 4 bases; J trimming: 5 bases; junction bases outside the gene matches: 8. CDR3 loop: CASSTLSGGLETQYF. CDR3 nucleotides: TGTGCCAGTAGTACACTTAGCGGGGGACTCGAGACCCAGTACTTC.

The chain combines TRBV4-1 with TRBJ2-2, with TRBD2 matching 11 bases. The V and J ends lost 2 bases and 3 bases, in that order; junction bases with no gene match: 17. Germline V gives CDR1 MGHRA, CDR2 YSYEKL. This CDR3 is 21 amino acids long. The CDR3 DNA reads as TGCGCCAGCAGCCAAACCCTTCTCTTGACTAGCGGGGAGAGATACACCGGGGAGCTGTTTTTT. Amino acids: CASSQTLLLTSGERYTGELFF.

The chain employs TRBV27 and TRBJ2-7, with TRBD2 matching 11 bases. With 4 bases clipped from V and 4 bases from J, the junction kept 9 bases outside the gene matches. The CDR3 covers 16 residues. The V gene's germline CDR1 is MNHEY and CDR2 SMNVEV (reference sequence). CDR3 loop: CASSSLAGGLWYEQYF. The CDR3 DNA follows: TGTGCCAGCAGTTCATTAGCGGGGGGGCTCTGGTACGAGCAGTACTTC.